This T cell receptor (beta chain) was identified during a study of T cells in Graves' hyperthyroidism and ophthalmopathy. Findings and limits, study-wide: Ophthalmopathy was told apart from stable hyperthyroidism by a 13 V-J model. Most clonotypes expanded in the thyroid (above 0.001) were also present in blood. Progression to ophthalmopathy was predicted a median of approximately seven months early.

Many counts were recorded for this clonotype. Its antigen is unknown. Regions amplified from RNA transcripts were the TCR beta CDR3 regions. HTBI primers were employed in a first-round RT-PCR of the TCR CDR3. TCRdb re-derived calls from the multiplex PCR reads in MiXCR, one entry per CDR3 protein. The sample has about 400,000 distinct CDR3 sequences; about 15% are singletons. V lost 6 bases to trimming and J lost 1 base, with 9 bases between them. The germline gives CDR1 SNHLY, CDR2 FYNNEI. The CDR3 is 13 amino acids. Source material: blood. The sequence was obtained from a woman in her thirties with Graves' hyperthyroidism. The chain is built from TRBV2 and TRBJ1-2; TRBD1 is a possible D gene (6 bases). The CDR3: CASSRDNNYGYTF. The CDR3 DNA follows: TGTGCCAGCAGCCGGGACAATAACTATGGCTACACCTTC.